The clone carrying this TCR beta chain was recorded at least ten times. Its antigen is not known. This specimen comes from a study of Graves' ophthalmopathy and Graves' hyperthyroidism. Across the study: No treatment had been given when peripheral blood was collected at initial diagnosis.

The V end was cut by 7 bases, the J end by 0 bases, with 9 bases between. The CDR3 loop spans 13 amino acids. CDR1 and CDR2 (germline): MNHNS, SASEGT. The sequenced template was RNA, covering the TCR beta CDR3 region. An initial RT-PCR round employing HTBI primers preceded a second-round multiplex PCR. Using its own MiXCR run on the multiplex PCR reads, TCRdb lists one record per CDR3 protein. The sample has roughly 350,000 distinct CDR3 sequences, 15% to 20% seen once. The authors enrolled newly diagnosed hyperthyroidism patients aged 18 to 65 with under 2 months' duration. Points from the study as a whole: A roughly 81% specificity and just under 90% sensitivity were achieved by a 13-signature model that separated ophthalmopathy from stable hyperthyroidism.

The sequence was obtained from an adult woman with stable Graves' hyperthyroidism. Sample: peripheral blood. This sequence joins TRBV6-1 and TRBJ1-1; D gene unclear. DNA for the CDR3: TGTGCCAGCAAAATGTCTATGAACACTGAAGCTTTCTTT. As protein: CASKMSMNTEAFF.